This T cell receptor (beta chain) emerged from a study of T cell changes during pregnancy in multiple sclerosis. Some clones are missing from TCRdb's copy, which holds only in-frame ones; the method was immunoSEQ multiplex PCR. The sample has approximately 96,000 clones, about 91% seen once; the top ten hold 2% to 3%. The CDR3 covers 14 residues. The ends were cut back, 3 bases at V and 0 bases at J, with 12 bases in the middle. Germline V CDR1 and CDR2: SQVTM, ANQGSEA. The sample consisted of peripheral blood, taken after pregnancy. The clonotype originates from a female donor in good health, enrolled as a control in a pregnancy study. The chain employs TRBV29-1 and TRBJ2-7, with D possibly TRBD2 on 5 matching bases. In DNA, the CDR3 is TGCAGCGTTGACCAGACGGGAAGCTCCTACGAGCAGTACTTC. It encodes CSVDQTGSSYEQYF.